This T cell receptor beta chain is drawn from a study of T cell responses to AZD1222 COVID-19 vaccine. Points from the study as a whole: At 160-218 and 743-854, vaccine-associated CD4 TCRs were dominant, and they spanned spike.

Concerning this clone: Its cognate antigen is unknown.

Some clones are missing from TCRdb's copy, which holds only in-frame ones; the method was immunoSEQ multiplex PCR. The sample has 150,000 to 200,000 clones; nearly 95% are singletons. The source is an adult in good health. The specimen comprised peripheral blood, sampled on day 0 of AZD1222 vaccination.

CDR3 in amino acids: CASSPGSELWYF. The CDR3 nucleotides read TGTGCCAGCAGCCCAGGGTCAGAATTGTGGTACTTC. The chain is built from TRBV5-6 and TRBJ2-4; D might be TRBD1 (5 bases). The V gene lost 4 bases and the J gene lost 15 bases, with 17 bases spanning the gap. Looked up from germline, CDR1 is SGHDT and CDR2 is YYEEEE. The CDR3 sequence is 12 residues long.